This T cell receptor (beta chain) emerged from a study of beta chain features in type 1 diabetes. Study-wide results and caveats: PCR might favor shorter templates, equally in patients and controls. Relative to healthy donors, patients appeared to have naive, central memory and Treg TCRB repertoires that were more similar. Moderately but significantly shorter TCRB CDR3s were found in Type 1 diabetes patients in all four CD4+ subsets.

Germline loops: CDR1 ENHRY, CDR2 SYGVKD. The CDR3 has 13 amino acids. V was clipped by 7 bases and J by 13 bases; unmatched bases: 12. TCRB transcripts that were expressed got sequenced, as all of the isolated RNA had been reverse transcribed. This table comes from immunoSEQ multiplex PCR, and its TCRdb copy is limited to in-frame clones, with some not included. Among around 240,000 clones listed, approximately 16% were seen once. A single heparinised blood sample, averaging about 100 mL, was obtained per donor. Based on CD45RO/CCR7/CD25/CD127/CD95/CD27, CD4+ regulatory, stem cell-like memory, naive and central memory cells were sorted. This clone came up a few times. Its target is unknown.

The material sequenced was naive CD4+ T cells from blood. The chain carries TRBV10-3 and TRBJ2-5; 10 nucleotides match TRBD2. This receptor was obtained from a man aged 25-45 years with type 1 diabetes. CDR3 loop: CAIKYVLAGDLYF. Written as DNA, the CDR3 is TGTGCCATCAAGTACGTTCTAGCGGGAGACCTGTACTTC.